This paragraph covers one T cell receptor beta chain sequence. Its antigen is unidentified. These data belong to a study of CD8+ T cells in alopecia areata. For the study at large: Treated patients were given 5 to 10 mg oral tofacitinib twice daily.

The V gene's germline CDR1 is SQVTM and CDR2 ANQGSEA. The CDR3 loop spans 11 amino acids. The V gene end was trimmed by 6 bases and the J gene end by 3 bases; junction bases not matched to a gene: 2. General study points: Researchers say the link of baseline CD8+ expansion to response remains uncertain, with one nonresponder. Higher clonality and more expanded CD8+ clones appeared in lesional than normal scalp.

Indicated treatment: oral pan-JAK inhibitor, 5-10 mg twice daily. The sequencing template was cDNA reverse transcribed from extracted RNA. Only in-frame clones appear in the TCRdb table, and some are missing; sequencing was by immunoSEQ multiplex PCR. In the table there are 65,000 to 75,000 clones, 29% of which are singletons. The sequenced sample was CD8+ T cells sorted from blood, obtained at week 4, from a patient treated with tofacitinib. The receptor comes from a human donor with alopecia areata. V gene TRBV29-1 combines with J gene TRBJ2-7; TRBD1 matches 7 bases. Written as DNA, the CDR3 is TGCAGCGTCACAGGGGACTACGAGCAGTACTTC. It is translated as CSVTGDYEQYF.